This entry is about one T cell receptor (beta chain). Reverse transcription used about 500 ng RNA and constant-region primers for alpha and beta. Each of the alpha and beta chains got its own library through chain-specific third strand synthesis with indices. TCRdb re-analysed the 5' RACE reads in MiXCR, keeping a single row per CDR3 protein. The top ten clones hold less than 15% of a sample with 9,500 or so distinct CDR3 sequences, roughly 4.8% of them seen once. The repertoire came from unfractionated whole blood and reflected all unsorted peripheral T cells. After removal of 5 bases from V and 3 bases from J, the junction contained 7 bases not matched to a gene. The CDR3 has 14 residues. Germline CDR1 reads SEHNR; CDR2 reads FQNEAQ (reference sequence). The sample is drawn from a study of HIV-infected patients and healthy controls.

The sample was blood, taken before antiretroviral therapy. This clonotype was sampled from an adult with HIV infection. The gene calls are TRBV7-9 and TRBJ2-7, with 7 bases lining up with TRBD1. The CDR3 loop reads CASSAPGQLYEQYF. CDR3 DNA sequence: TGTGCCAGCAGCGCTCCGGGACAGCTCTACGAGCAGTACTTC.